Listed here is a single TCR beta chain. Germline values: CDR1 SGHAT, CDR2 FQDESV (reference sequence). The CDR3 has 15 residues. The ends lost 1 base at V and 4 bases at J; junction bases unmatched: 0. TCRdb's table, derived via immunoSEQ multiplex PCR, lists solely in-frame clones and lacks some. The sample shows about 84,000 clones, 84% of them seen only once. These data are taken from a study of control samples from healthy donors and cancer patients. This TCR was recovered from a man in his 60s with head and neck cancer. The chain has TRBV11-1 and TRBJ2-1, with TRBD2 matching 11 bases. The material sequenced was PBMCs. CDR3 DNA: TGTGCCAGCAGCTTAGGACTAGCGGGGTACAATGAGCAGTTCTTC. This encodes CASSLGLAGYNEQFF.